Included here is one T cell receptor beta chain sequence, with context. The antigen remains undetermined. With 60 Vbeta and 13 Jbeta primers, the PCR was carried out. Only in-frame clones appear in the TCRdb table, and some are missing; sequencing was by immunoSEQ multiplex PCR. This table has 180,000 or so clones, approximately 67% appearing once. The entry originates in a study of cytomegalovirus exposure and HLA in healthy donors. Study information: There were 117 million unique TCR beta sequences, drawn from about 190 million T cells, in an earlier analysis.

Study observations and caveats: Later on, an analysis tied 15,000 to 20,000 TCR beta sequences to HLA alleles at 0.05 false discovery rate. The study flagged around 160 TCR beta chains as cytomegalovirus-associated.

This CDR3 comprises 15 residues. With V trimmed by 4 bases and J by 8 bases, 5 bases remained unmatched. Per the germline V gene, CDR1 is SEHNR and CDR2 is FQNEAQ (reference sequence). Each donor was healthy, and each was a bone marrow donor. The origin of this receptor is a man aged 35 to 55 in good health and CMV-seronegative. The chain links TRBV7-9 to TRBJ2-1, with 13 bases fitting TRBD2. Sequences were obtained from PBMCs. This CDR3 reads CASSSLAGGPHEQFF. Here the CDR3 DNA reads TGTGCCAGCAGCTCACTAGCGGGGGGGCCGCATGAGCAGTTCTTC.